This T cell receptor (beta chain) was sequenced during a study of cytomegalovirus exposure and HLA in healthy donors. Broader study findings: It was 160 or so TCR beta chains that were listed as cytomegalovirus-associated. In vitro assays verified that a few CMV-associated chains recognized CMV antigens specifically. From TCR beta sequences, most subjects' HLA-A and HLA-B alleles were reportedly predicted accurately. Links to common viral pathogens appeared, in a later analysis, for several of the most significant clusters.

V lost 4 bases and J 4 bases, leaving 13 bases between the germline ends. The CDR3 runs to 14 residues. The germline V gene encodes CDR1 MDHEN and CDR2 SYDVKM. The PCR employed 60 Vbeta primers together with 13 Jbeta primers. Method: immunoSEQ multiplex PCR; TCRdb's copy keeps in-frame clones and lacks some. This sample's table reports some 130,000 clones. Remarks on this clone: Antigen specificity is unknown.

V usage is TRBV28 and J usage is TRBJ1-2; TRBD1 might be the D (6 bases). Sequenced material: PBMCs. The TCR sequence derives from a woman in her thirties or forties in good health and CMV-seronegative. The CDR3 DNA reads as TGTGCCAGCAGTTCCAGTTCCAGGGGCTATGGCTACACCTTC. Its protein product is CASSSSSRGYGYTF.